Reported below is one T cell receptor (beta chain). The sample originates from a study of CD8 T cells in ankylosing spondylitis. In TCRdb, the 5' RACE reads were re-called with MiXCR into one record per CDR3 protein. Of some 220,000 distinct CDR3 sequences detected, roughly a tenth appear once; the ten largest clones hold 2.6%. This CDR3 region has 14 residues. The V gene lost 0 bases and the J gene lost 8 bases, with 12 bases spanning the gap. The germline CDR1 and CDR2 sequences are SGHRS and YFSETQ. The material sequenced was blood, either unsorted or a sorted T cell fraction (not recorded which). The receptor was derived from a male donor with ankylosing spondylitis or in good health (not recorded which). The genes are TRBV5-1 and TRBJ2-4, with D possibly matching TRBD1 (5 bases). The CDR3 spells CASSLATEGDIQYF. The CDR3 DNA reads TGCGCCAGCAGCTTGGCGACAGAAGGGGACATTCAGTACTTC.